Listed here are 23 T cell receptor beta chains from one sample, sequenced in a study of T cells in tuberculosis. Profiled with immunoSEQ multiplex PCR; TCRdb holds only in-frame clones, not every one. The data hold 80,000 to 100,000 clones, with approximately 91% observed a single time. Thawed, overnight-rested PBMC were stained with GMM-loaded CD1B tetramer, viability dye and anti-CD3, then sorted. The CD1B tetramers carried C32 glucose monomycolate purified from Rhodococcus equi. The sample was CD1b-GMM tetramer-negative cells sorted from PBMCs. Receptors originate from an adult woman with latent tuberculosis.

This sequence joins TRBV6-5 and TRBJ1-5, with a tentative D call TRBD1 (5 bases). CDR1 and CDR2 (germline): MNHEY, SVGAGI. The CDR3 runs to 13 residues. V lost 0 bases, J lost 5 bases, and 5 bases lay in between. This chain's CDR3 is CASSYSRDQPQHF. DNA for the CDR3: TGTGCCAGCAGTTACTCCAGGGATCAGCCCCAGCATTTT.

The rearrangement joins TRBV5-6 to TRBJ2-2; tentatively, D is TRBD2 (5 bases). Looked up from germline, CDR1 is SGHDT and CDR2 is YYEEEE. The CDR3 length is 17 residues. V lost 1 base to trimming and J lost 0 bases, with 13 bases between them. The DNA for the CDR3 is TGTGCCAGCAGCTTGTTTCGAAGCGGTGCGAACACCGGGGAGCTGTTTTTT. It encodes CASSLFRSGANTGELFF.

The genes are TRBV6-5 and TRBJ1-6; possible D gene TRBD1, 6 bases. Germline assignment: CDR1 MNHEY and CDR2 SVGAGI. This CDR3 has 14 residues. V lost 0 bases and J lost 13, with 13 bases in between. The DNA of the CDR3 is TGTGCCAGCAGTTACTCGCACAGGGAGGGTCCCCTCCACTTT. Translated: CASSYSHREGPLHF.

V is TRBV5-1 and J is TRBJ1-1; D is perhaps TRBD1 (5 bases). V lost 7 bases and J lost 1, with 14 bases in between. The germline V gene encodes CDR1 SGHRS and CDR2 YFSETQ. CDR3 length: 14 residues. CDR3 protein: CASDSGSGNTEAFF. CDR3 DNA: TGCGCCAGCGATTCAGGGTCGGGGAACACTGAAGCTTTCTTT.

This clone was detected once. The chain carries TRBV7-6 and TRBJ1-4; TRBD1 is a possible D gene (5 bases). This CDR3 comprises 15 residues. The germline gives CDR1 SGHVS, CDR2 FNYEAQ. Trimming removed 2 bases from V and 3 bases from J, with 10 bases in between. CDR3 in amino acids: CASSLSPGANEKLFF. The CDR3 region has the DNA TGTGCCAGCAGCTTAAGTCCGGGGGCTAATGAAAAACTGTTTTTT.

V gene TRBV5-4 combines with J gene TRBJ2-7; 8 bases map to TRBD1. V trimming: 1 base; J trimming: 6 bases; junction bases outside the gene matches: 15. Germline CDR1 SGHNT, CDR2 YYREEE (reference sequence). This CDR3 has 17 residues. The CDR3 loop is CASSLRWARGPNSEQYF. The CDR3 DNA sequence: TGTGCCAGCAGCTTGCGGTGGGCCAGGGGGCCTAATAGCGAGCAGTACTTC.

This rearrangement joins TRBV19 to TRBJ2-3, with a tentative D call TRBD2 (6 bases). The CDR3 is 16 residues long. The V end was cut by 4 bases, the J end by 9 bases, with 23 bases between. The germline V gene has CDR1 LNHDA and CDR2 SQIVND (reference sequence). CDR3 region: CASSTPGITAGGTQYF. CDR3 nucleotide sequence: TGTGCCAGTAGTACCCCCGGCATCACTGCTGGGGGGACGCAGTATTTT.

This clone was counted a single time. The V gene is TRBV9, the J gene TRBJ2-4; 8 bases align to TRBD1. The CDR3 spans 14 residues. The junction had 2 bases not matched to a gene; V was cut back by 0 bases and J by 6 bases. The germline gives CDR1 SGDLS, CDR2 YYNGEE. DNA of the CDR3: TGTGCCAGCAGCGTAGGGGGACAGGCAAACATTCAGTACTTC. Protein sequence: CASSVGGQANIQYF.

CDR3 amino acids: CASSREDRGPGTEAFF. The DNA for the CDR3 is TGTGCCAGCAGCCGAGAGGACAGGGGTCCGGGTACTGAAGCTTTCTTT. V and J are TRBV5-5 and TRBJ1-1; 9 nucleotides align to TRBD1. With 4 bases clipped from V and 5 bases from J, the junction kept 12 bases outside the gene matches. Looked up from germline, CDR1 is SGHKS and CDR2 is YYEKEE (reference sequence). CDR3 length equals 16 residues.

This clone was detected only a few times. The CDR3 sequence is CASSPPGRGMNTEAFF. In nucleotides, the CDR3 is TGTGCCAGCTCACCACCTGGGCGGGGAATGAACACTGAAGCTTTCTTT. The genes are TRBV18 and TRBJ1-1; D remains ambiguous. The CDR3 loop spans 16 amino acids. The germline V and J ends were trimmed by 0 bases and 0 bases, with 11 bases remaining between them. The germline V gene has CDR1 KGHSH and CDR2 LQKENI. The full variable domain, in which reference TRBV18 and TRBJ1-1 provide the parts outside the CDR3, is NAGVMQNPRHLVRRRGQEARLRCSPMKGHSHVYWYRQLPEEGLKFMVYLQKENIIDESGMPKERFSAEFPKEGPSILRIQQVVRGDSAAYFCASSPPGRGMNTEAFFGQGTRLTVV.

The V gene is TRBV6-5, the J gene TRBJ2-7, with TRBD1 matching 9 bases. V gave up 5 bases and J gave up 4 bases; unmatched junction bases: 9. Per germline, CDR1 MNHEY and CDR2 SVGAGI. This CDR3 has 15 amino acids. CDR3 nucleotide sequence: TGTGCCAGCAGTCGGACAGGGGTCGGGGCATACGAGCAGTACTTC. It is translated as CASSRTGVGAYEQYF.

The V call is TRBV4-3, the J call TRBJ2-1, with TRBD2 identical over 9 bases. The CDR3 consists of 16 residues. V was pared by 0 bases and J by 6 bases, with 6 bases of the junction left unmatched. Per germline, CDR1 LGHNA and CDR2 YSLEER. CDR3 sequence reads: CASSQDWLAGSNEQFF. The CDR3 nucleotides read TGCGCCAGCAGCCAAGACTGGCTAGCGGGGTCCAATGAGCAGTTCTTC.

V gene TRBV30 combines with J gene TRBJ2-5, with 11 bases identical to TRBD2. The CDR3 spans 15 residues. Germline assignment: CDR1 GTSNPN and CDR2 SVGIG (reference sequence). V lost 0 bases and J lost 5; bases outside the gene matches: 5. The CDR3 sequence: CAWSVIAGGRETQYF. For the CDR3, the DNA is TGTGCCTGGAGTGTGATAGCGGGGGGGCGGGAGACCCAGTACTTC. The full variable domain, in which reference TRBV30 and TRBJ2-5 provide the parts outside the CDR3, is SQTIHQWPATLVQPVGSPLSLECTVEGTSNPNLYWYRQAAGRGLQLLFYSVGIGQISSEVPQNLSASRPQDRQFILSSKKLLLSDSGFYLCAWSVIAGGRETQYFGPGTRLLVL.

The chain links TRBV10-3 to TRBJ1-5; 7 nucleotides match TRBD1. V trimming: 4 bases; J trimming: 0 bases; junction bases outside the gene matches: 0. CDR3 length: 14 amino acids. The germline V gene has CDR1 ENHRY and CDR2 SYGVKD. For the CDR3, the DNA is TGTGCCATCAGTGGACAGGGTAGCAATCAGCCCCAGCATTTT. Translated, it gives CAISGQGSNQPQHF.

The chain joins TRBV7-2 to TRBJ2-5; 8 bases line up with TRBD2. This CDR3 contains 18 residues. Germline CDR1 and CDR2: SGHTA and FQGNSA. Unmatched junction bases numbered 16, after V lost 5 bases and J lost 2 bases. The CDR3 reads CASSNRGWAGGHQETQYF. The CDR3 bases are TGTGCCAGCAGCAACCGGGGGTGGGCGGGGGGTCATCAAGAGACCCAGTACTTC.

This chain joins TRBV5-4 and TRBJ2-5; D unclear. Germline loops: CDR1 SGHNT, CDR2 YYREEE (reference sequence). The CDR3 covers 14 residues. Deletions cut 3 bases from V and 1 base from J, with 10 bases between. The CDR3 loop reads CASSSHLSQETQYF. The CDR3 DNA reads as TGTGCCAGCAGCTCACACCTGTCCCAAGAGACCCAGTACTTC.

V is TRBV9 and J is TRBJ1-2, with TRBD1 identical over 9 bases. The CDR3 length is 15 residues. V shed 0 bases, J shed 2 bases, and the junction held 2 bases outside the gene matches. The germline V gene has CDR1 SGDLS and CDR2 YYNGEE. The CDR3 loop is CASSVGGTGNYGYTF. The CDR3 nucleotides are TGTGCCAGCAGCGTAGGAGGGACAGGGAACTATGGCTACACCTTC.

The V and J genes are TRBV5-4 and TRBJ1-6; D is possibly TRBD1 (5 bases). The CDR3 has 15 residues. V lost 1 base and J 9 bases, leaving 14 bases between the germline ends. Germline loops: CDR1 SGHNT, CDR2 YYREEE (reference sequence). In DNA form, the CDR3 reads TGTGCCAGCAGCTTGTTGCAGGGTACCCGTTCACCCCTCCACTTT. Amino acid sequence: CASSLLQGTRSPLHF.

This rearrangement joins TRBV16 to TRBJ1-3; TRBD1 aligns across 7 bases. CDR1 and CDR2 from the germline V gene are KGHSY and FQNENV. There are 15 residues in the CDR3. Germline trimming cut 0 bases from V and 2 bases from J; bases unmatched to any gene: 1. The DNA for the CDR3 is TGTGCCAGCAGCCAATCTACAGGGGCTGGAAACACCATATATTTT. Its translation: CASSQSTGAGNTIYF.

This clone was counted once. The chain links TRBV18 to TRBJ1-2; 11 bases match TRBD1. V trimming: 0 bases; J trimming: 0 bases; junction bases outside the gene matches: 3. CDR3 length: 17 residues. In germline, CDR1 is KGHSH, CDR2 LQKENI. CDR3 sequence (DNA): TGTGCCAGCTCACCACCCGGGACAGGGGGATCTAACTATGGCTACACCTTC. Protein: CASSPPGTGGSNYGYTF.

The V call is TRBV6-6, the J call TRBJ1-3; 8 bases agree with TRBD1. The germline V gene has CDR1 MNHNY and CDR2 SVGAGI (reference sequence). This CDR3 is 14 amino acids long. V lost 4 bases to trimming and J lost 7 bases; unmatched junction nucleotides: 6. The CDR3 DNA sequence: TGTGCCAGCAGTTTGGGACAGGCGGGTAACACCATATATTTT. Its protein product is CASSLGQAGNTIYF.

This chain connects TRBV5-4 to TRBJ2-7; unclear D gene. Trimming left V 0 bases short and J 4 bases short, with 8 bases between. CDR1 SGHNT and CDR2 YYREEE come from the germline V gene (reference sequence). This CDR3 spans 13 amino acids. CDR3 DNA sequence: TGTGCCAGCAGCTTGGAACGCTATTACGAGCAGTACTTC. Translation gives CASSLERYYEQYF.

The J gene is TRBJ2-3, the V gene TRBV2; 8 bases agree with TRBD1. The CDR3 contains 14 residues. CDR1 is SNHLY, CDR2 FYNNEI, per germline. After removal of 4 bases from V and 3 bases from J, the junction contained 3 bases not matched to a gene. CDR3 region: CASSVQGATDTQYF. The DNA of the CDR3 is TGTGCCAGCAGTGTCCAGGGGGCGACAGATACGCAGTATTTT. Looking up the rest from reference TRBV2 and TRBJ2-3 gives the full variable domain: EPEVTQTPSHQVTQMGQEVILRCVPISNHLYFYWYRQILGQKVEFLVSFYNNEISEKSEIFDDQFSVERPDGSNFTLKIRSTKLEDSAMYFCASSVQGATDTQYFGPGTRLTVL.